This passage covers 25 T cell receptor beta chains from one sample sequenced in a study of siplizumab effects on memory and regulatory T cells. Only in-frame clones appear in the TCRdb table, and some are missing; sequencing was by immunoSEQ multiplex PCR. The data show about 110,000 clones, 85% to 95% seen once. The sample was CD4+ T cells sorted from blood. The receptors come from a human donor in good health.

CDR3: CASSYSGDQPQHF. CDR3 nucleotide sequence: TGTGCCAGCAGTTATTCGGGGGATCAGCCCCAGCATTTT. V and J are TRBV6-5 and TRBJ1-5, with TRBD1 as a possible D gene (5 bases). Trimming pared 3 bases from V and 5 bases from J, leaving 8 bases between. Germline V CDR1 and CDR2: MNHEY, SVGAGI. This CDR3 is built from 13 residues.

The chain carries TRBV5-6 and TRBJ1-5, with D tentatively TRBD1 (5 bases). The length of the CDR3 is 15 residues. V was trimmed by 3 bases and J by 2 bases, leaving 12 bases between them. The germline V gene has CDR1 SGHDT and CDR2 YYEEEE. The CDR3 DNA follows: TGTGCCAGCAGCTGGAGGGGCTCTGGCAATCAGCCCCAGCATTTT. Translating it yields CASSWRGSGNQPQHF.

The chain couples TRBV5-1 to TRBJ2-6; D not certain. This CDR3 comprises 16 residues. CDR1 SGHRS and CDR2 YFSETQ come from the germline V gene. The ends were cut back, 0 bases at V and 3 bases at J, with 10 bases in the middle. The CDR3 sequence is CASSLAHGDGANVLTF. The CDR3 coding sequence is TGCGCCAGCAGCTTGGCGCATGGGGATGGGGCCAACGTCCTGACTTTC.

The rearrangement links TRBV11-3 to TRBJ2-1; a weak D match, TRBD1 (7 bases). The CDR3 length is 16 residues. Germline assignment: CDR1 SGHNT and CDR2 YENEEA. Trimming removed 1 base at V and 6 bases at J, with 16 bases between. The CDR3 nucleotides are TGTGCCAGCAGCTTAGGCCGGGGCAGGGGGGCCAATGAGCAGTTCTTC. It encodes CASSLGRGRGANEQFF. The variable domain in full, with the rest retrieved from reference TRBV11-3 and TRBJ2-1, is EAGVVQSPRYKIIEKKQPVAFWCNPISGHNTLYWYLQNLGQGPELLIRYENEEAVDDSQLPKDRFSAERLKGVDSTLKIQPAELGDSAVYLCASSLGRGRGANEQFFGPGTRLTVL.

The chain combines TRBV19 with TRBJ1-2; D remains ambiguous. This CDR3 is built from 13 residues. V dropped 4 bases and J dropped 7 bases, with 13 bases sitting between them. CDR1 is LNHDA, CDR2 SQIVND, per germline (reference sequence). This chain's CDR3 is CASSTRGPGGYTF. In DNA, the CDR3 is TGTGCCAGTAGTACAAGAGGTCCGGGTGGCTACACCTTC. Based on the CDR3 plus reference TRBV19 and TRBJ1-2, the full variable domain is DGGITQSPKYLFRKEGQNVTLSCEQNLNHDAMYWYRQDPGQGLRLIYYSQIVNDFQKGDIAEGYSVSREKKESFPLTVTSAQKNPTAFYLCASSTRGPGGYTFGSGTRLTVV.

The V gene is TRBV21-1, the J gene TRBJ2-5; TRBD2 is taken as the D call from the table, unchecked against the DNA. TRBV21-1 corresponds to a pseudogene. CDR3 length: 14 residues. Here the CDR3 DNA reads TGTGCCAGCACTTTAAGACCGGGGAGGGAGACCCAGTACTTC. Its translation is CASTLRPGRETQYF.

V and J are TRBV25-1 and TRBJ2-1, with D tentatively TRBD1 (5 bases). V was trimmed by 1 base and J by 7 bases, leaving 8 bases between them. The CDR3 covers 13 residues. In germline, CDR1 is MGHDK, CDR2 SYGVNS. The CDR3 sequence is CASSEWGLNEQFF. The CDR3 DNA follows: TGTGCCAGCAGTGAATGGGGCCTTAATGAGCAGTTCTTC.

The count of this clone is one. The chain couples TRBV10-3 to TRBJ1-2; the match to TRBD1 covers 7 bases. The length of the CDR3 is 16 residues. V was clipped by 3 bases and J by 5 bases; unmatched bases: 12. Germline CDR1 is ENHRY and CDR2 is SYGVKD. CDR3 protein: CAISDPGGTDEYGYTF. CDR3 DNA sequence: TGTGCCATCAGTGACCCCGGGGGGACAGATGAGTATGGCTACACCTTC.

The sample holds one count of this clone. J is TRBJ2-3 and V is TRBV15; the match to TRBD2 covers 12 bases. The CDR3 extends over 16 amino acids. Germline CDR1 LNHNV, CDR2 YYDKDF (reference sequence). Trimming at V came to 7 bases and at J to 1 base, leaving 6 bases not matched to a gene. CDR3 DNA: TGTGCCACCAAGGCTAGCGGGGGGGCCGGCACAGATACGCAGTATTTT. As protein: CATKASGGAGTDTQYF. Looking up the rest from reference TRBV15 and TRBJ2-3 gives the full variable domain: DAMVIQNPRYQVTQFGKPVTLSCSQTLNHNVMYWYQQKSSQAPKLLFHYYDKDFNNEADTPDNFQSRRPNTSFCFLDIRSPGLGDTAMYLCATKASGGAGTDTQYFGPGTRLTVL.

As for this clone: Other nucleotide sequences from this sample produce the same CDR3. The rearrangement joins TRBV2 to TRBJ1-1; no clear D gene. Germline CDR1 is SNHLY and CDR2 is FYNNEI. The CDR3 sequence is 13 residues long. Trimming took off 4 bases at V and 1 base at J, with 7 bases between the two ends. The CDR3 spells CASSGTANTEAFF. CDR3 DNA sequence: TGTGCCAGCAGTGGAACGGCGAACACTGAAGCTTTCTTT.

The rearrangement joins TRBV11-3 to TRBJ1-2; D ambiguous. V lost 0 bases, J lost 7 bases, and 9 bases lay in between. Looked up from germline, CDR1 is SGHNT and CDR2 is YENEEA. This CDR3 spans 13 amino acids. CDR3: CASSLDGYGGYTF. CDR3 bases: TGTGCCAGCAGCTTAGATGGATACGGTGGCTACACCTTC.

The V gene is TRBV2, the J gene TRBJ2-1, with 12 bases aligning to TRBD2. Germline V lookup: CDR1 SNHLY, CDR2 FYNNEI. J was trimmed by 12 bases and V by 2 bases; bases with no gene match: 8. This CDR3 has 15 residues. In nucleotides, the CDR3 is TGTGCCAGCAGTGAAAGGACTAGCGGGACCGGTGGGCAGTTCTTC. This gives the protein CASSERTSGTGGQFF.

J is TRBJ2-1 and V is TRBV7-8, with D perhaps matching TRBD1 or TRBD2 (5 bases each). The length of the CDR3 is 15 residues. The germline V gene has CDR1 SGHVS and CDR2 FQNEAQ. Between the trimmed V and J ends, which lost 1 base and 7 bases, there was a span of 14 bases. CDR3 in amino acids: CASSLDGTQRNEQFF. DNA for the CDR3: TGTGCCAGCAGCTTAGATGGGACCCAGAGGAATGAGCAGTTCTTC.

This clone was observed a single time. The chain carries TRBV9 and TRBJ2-1; perhaps D is TRBD1 or TRBD2 (7 bases each). V was pared by 4 bases and J by 4 bases, with 15 bases between. CDR1 is SGDLS and CDR2 is YYNGEE in the germline V gene. This CDR3 comprises 15 residues. The CDR3: CASSPGGASYNEQFF. In nucleotides, the CDR3 is TGTGCCAGCAGCCCAGGGGGGGCCTCATACAATGAGCAGTTCTTC.

This chain joins TRBV30 and TRBJ1-1; D possibly corresponds to TRBD1 (6 bases). CDR1 GTSNPN and CDR2 SVGIG come from the germline V gene (reference sequence). The CDR3 totals 13 residues. V was cut by 0 bases and J by 2 bases, with 7 bases left in between. For the CDR3, the DNA is TGTGCCTGGAGTGTGGACAGAAACACTGAAGCTTTCTTT. Protein product: CAWSVDRNTEAFF.

V and J are TRBV7-2 and TRBJ2-1; tentative D call: TRBD2 (7 bases). V lost 2 bases and J lost 1, with 12 bases in between. CDR1 is SGHTA, CDR2 FQGNSA, per germline. This CDR3 is built from 16 residues. CDR3 DNA: TGTGCCAGCAGCTTAAGGGGGGGACGATCCTACAATGAGCAGTTCTTC. Amino acid sequence: CASSLRGGRSYNEQFF.

This chain links TRBV30 with TRBJ1-5, with a weak D call TRBD1 (5 bases). CDR1 and CDR2 (germline): GTSNPN, SVGIG (reference sequence). Trimming took 0 bases from V and 11 from J, leaving 17 bases between them. The CDR3 is made up of 14 amino acids. This CDR3 is CAWSVPGSSGAQHF. The CDR3, as DNA: TGTGCCTGGAGTGTACCTGGCAGCTCGGGGGCCCAGCATTTT.

The chain uses TRBV19 and TRBJ1-2; the match to TRBD1 covers 9 bases. The CDR3 length is 16 residues. With 2 bases clipped from V and 4 bases from J, the junction kept 8 bases outside the gene matches. The germline V gene encodes CDR1 LNHDA and CDR2 SQIVND (reference sequence). The CDR3 here is CASSITGQGLLYGYTF. CDR3 coding DNA: TGTGCCAGTAGTATAACGGGACAGGGCCTCCTCTATGGCTACACCTTC.

This chain connects TRBV30 to TRBJ2-7, with 9 bases aligning to TRBD2. The CDR3 extends over 13 amino acids. The germline V gene has CDR1 GTSNPN and CDR2 SVGIG (reference sequence). The V gene end was trimmed by 4 bases and the J gene end by 5 bases; junction bases not matched to a gene: 6. The CDR3: CAWMAGGPHEQYF. The CDR3 nucleotides read TGTGCCTGGATGGCGGGGGGGCCCCACGAGCAGTACTTC.

The chain links TRBV5-6 to TRBJ2-5; D gene unclear. The CDR3 runs to 14 residues. Germline V CDR1 and CDR2: SGHDT, YYEEEE. Trimming left V 1 base short and J 2 bases short, with 9 bases between. The CDR3 sequence: CASSLRMKQETQYF. The CDR3 DNA reads as TGTGCCAGCAGCTTGCGGATGAAACAAGAGACCCAGTACTTC.

The table lists this clone with a few counts. The chain couples TRBV19 to TRBJ1-1, with D possibly TRBD1 on 5 matching bases. Germline loops: CDR1 LNHDA, CDR2 SQIVND (reference sequence). The length of the CDR3 is 13 residues. V lost 1 base to trimming and J lost 12 bases, with 15 bases between them. Written as DNA, the CDR3 is TGTGCCAGTAGTATAGTATCAGGGCTAGAGTCTTTCTTT. The encoded protein is CASSIVSGLESFF.

The rearrangement joins TRBV9 to TRBJ2-2; D not certain. The CDR3 is 16 residues long. The V gene lost 0 bases and the J gene lost 1 base, with 10 bases spanning the gap. Germline lookup yields CDR1 SGDLS and CDR2 YYNGEE. In DNA, the CDR3 is TGTGCCAGCAGCGTAGCGGTGGGATGGAACACCGGGGAGCTGTTTTTT. Translating gives CASSVAVGWNTGELFF.

The chain recombines TRBV9 with TRBJ1-1, with D possibly TRBD1 on 6 matching bases. The CDR3 has 14 residues. The germline V gene encodes CDR1 SGDLS and CDR2 YYNGEE. V lost 3 bases and J 1 base, leaving 10 bases between the germline ends. The CDR3 sequence: CASSGGHPNTEAFF. Written as DNA, the CDR3 is TGTGCCAGCAGCGGGGGACACCCGAACACTGAAGCTTTCTTT.

This clone has only one observation. This chain connects TRBV5-4 to TRBJ2-1, with unresolved D. The V and J ends lost 4 bases and 2 bases respectively, with 7 bases between them. Germline loops: CDR1 SGHNT, CDR2 YYREEE (reference sequence). This CDR3 has 13 residues. CDR3 loop: CASSPETYNEQFF. In DNA form, the CDR3 reads TGTGCCAGCAGCCCTGAGACCTACAATGAGCAGTTCTTC.

The chain employs TRBV7-2 and TRBJ2-7; 11 bases map to TRBD2. CDR3 length: 17 residues. Germline CDR1 is SGHTA and CDR2 is FQGNSA. After removal of 1 base from V and 6 bases from J, the junction contained 11 bases not matched to a gene. The CDR3 DNA reads as TGTGCCAGCAGCTTAGGTCCTAGCGGGAGGCCCCCTAGCGAGCAGTACTTC. It encodes CASSLGPSGRPPSEQYF.